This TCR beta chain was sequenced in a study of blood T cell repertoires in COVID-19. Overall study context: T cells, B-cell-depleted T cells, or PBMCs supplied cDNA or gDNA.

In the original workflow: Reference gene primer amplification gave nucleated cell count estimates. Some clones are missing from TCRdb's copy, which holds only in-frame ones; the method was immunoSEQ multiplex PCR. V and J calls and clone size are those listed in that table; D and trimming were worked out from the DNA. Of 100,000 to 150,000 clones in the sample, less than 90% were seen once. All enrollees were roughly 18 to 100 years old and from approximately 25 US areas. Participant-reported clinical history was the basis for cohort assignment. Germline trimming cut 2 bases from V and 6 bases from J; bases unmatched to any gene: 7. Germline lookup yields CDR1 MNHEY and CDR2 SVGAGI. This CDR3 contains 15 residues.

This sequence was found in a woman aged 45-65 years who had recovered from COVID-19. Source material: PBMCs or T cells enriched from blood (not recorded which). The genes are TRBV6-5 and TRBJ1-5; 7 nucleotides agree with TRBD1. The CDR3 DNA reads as TGTGCCAGCAGTTACCGACAGGGAGTGGGTCAGCCCCAGCATTTT. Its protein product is CASSYRQGVGQPQHF.